This is a list of T cell receptor beta chains from one sample in a study of T and B cells in COVID-19 patients. TCRdb reprocessed the multiplex PCR reads with MiXCR, giving one entry per CDR3 protein. The sample holds approximately 16,000 distinct CDR3 sequences; under 35% are singletons and the top ten take under 4%. Sequencing was performed on blood. These receptor sequences come from a human donor who had recovered from COVID-19. Both conserved end residues are trimmed from each CDR3.

J gene: TRBJ2-1
V gene: TRBV18
CDR3 protein: ASSPLGGGAVEQF

J gene: TRBJ2-5
V gene: TRBV29-1
CDR3 protein: SVDAGGGETQY

J gene: .
V gene: TRBV27
CDR3 protein: ASSYGTGGREQF

J gene: TRBJ2-5
V gene: TRBV11-2
CDR3 protein: ASSGGIQETQY

J gene: TRBJ2-1
V gene: TRBV6-5
CDR3 protein: ASSGTGVPLSSYNEQF

J gene: TRBJ2-2
V gene: TRBV29-1
CDR3 protein: SVLSTGGTGELF

J gene: TRBJ1-2
V gene: TRBV27
CDR3 protein: ASSFLSAGQGYT

J gene: TRBJ1-2
V gene: TRBV5-6
CDR3 protein: ASSPAQGRSYGYT

J gene: TRBJ2-1
V gene: TRBV7-2
CDR3 protein: ASSLTTGAYNEQF

J gene: TRBJ2-7
V gene: TRBV28
CDR3 protein: ASSEDTPGQGGLYEQY

J gene: TRBJ2-5
V gene: TRBV20-1
CDR3 protein: SPGPTYQETQY

J gene: TRBJ1-6
V gene: TRBV6-2/TRBV6-3
CDR3 protein: ASSYGEYSPLH

J gene: TRBJ2-1
V gene: TRBV7-2
CDR3 protein: ASSLAQGEQF

J gene: TRBJ2-1
V gene: TRBV5-6
CDR3 protein: ARSFGGRADGQF

J gene: TRBJ2-7
V gene: TRBV19
CDR3 protein: ASSRGAVYEQY

J gene: TRBJ2-7
V gene: TRBV27
CDR3 protein: ASRTQGANYEQY

J gene: TRBJ2-7
V gene: TRBV24-1
CDR3 protein: ATSDPRPGGTYEQY

J gene: TRBJ2-7
V gene: TRBV7-2
CDR3 protein: ASRGASSYEQY

J gene: TRBJ2-5
V gene: TRBV7-9
CDR3 protein: ASSLASRWGETQY

J gene: TRBJ1-1
V gene: TRBV29-1
CDR3 protein: SVAYGTGGTEAF

J gene: TRBJ2-7
V gene: TRBV27
CDR3 protein: ASAIAGFYYEQY

J gene: TRBJ2-2
V gene: TRBV13
CDR3 protein: ASSLVSGELF

J gene: TRBJ2-7
V gene: TRBV6-1
CDR3 protein: ASNLAGVSD

J gene: TRBJ1-1
V gene: TRBV12-3/TRBV12-4
CDR3 protein: ASNQGLNTEAF

J gene: TRBJ2-2
V gene: TRBV7-9
CDR3 protein: ASSLGVQGELF

J gene: TRBJ1-2
V gene: TRBV6-5
CDR3 protein: ASSYSKGKANYGYT

J gene: TRBJ2-6
V gene: TRBV5-5
CDR3 protein: ASSLGLAGVGGGGANVLT

J gene: TRBJ2-1
V gene: TRBV11-2
CDR3 protein: ASSLISGMGNEQF

J gene: TRBJ1-2
V gene: TRBV29-1
CDR3 protein: SATTGLRNYGYT

J gene: TRBJ2-7
V gene: TRBV7-2
CDR3 protein: ASSTSGGAGYEQY

J gene: TRBJ1-2
V gene: TRBV6-5
CDR3 protein: ASSYSGGDGYT

J gene: TRBJ2-7
V gene: TRBV27
CDR3 protein: ASSPQGGPYEQY

J gene: TRBJ1-1
V gene: TRBV27
CDR3 protein: ASSLGQNTEAF

J gene: TRBJ2-2
V gene: TRBV18
CDR3 protein: ASSDLQGASGELF

J gene: TRBJ2-1
V gene: TRBV6-5
CDR3 protein: ASSSLGLAGDGSDEQF

J gene: TRBJ2-5
V gene: TRBV6-4
CDR3 protein: ASSDGTQETQY

J gene: TRBJ2-3
V gene: TRBV10-3
CDR3 protein: AISATGLSTDTQY

J gene: TRBJ2-1
V gene: TRBV18
CDR3 protein: ASSPLGPERF

J gene: TRBJ1-1
V gene: TRBV27
CDR3 protein: ASRDSGLNTEAF

J gene: TRBJ2-2
V gene: TRBV20-1
CDR3 protein: SAKGLAGEGELF

J gene: TRBJ1-6
V gene: TRBV5-5
CDR3 protein: ASSSQAGGPLH

J gene: TRBJ2-3
V gene: TRBV5-6
CDR3 protein: ASMAVFSTDTQY

J gene: TRBJ1-2
V gene: TRBV19
CDR3 protein: ASSLSTGTGWLGYT

J gene: TRBJ1-5
V gene: TRBV5-6
CDR3 protein: ASQTWGGQPQH

J gene: TRBJ1-6
V gene: TRBV6-2/TRBV6-3
CDR3 protein: ASRVTEANNSPLH

J gene: TRBJ1-1
V gene: TRBV10-1
CDR3 protein: ASTRTGSGSTEAF